Following are 25 T cell receptor beta chains from one sample sequenced in a study of response to subunit inactivated influenza vaccine. TCRdb independently ran MiXCR on the RT-PCR reads; one entry per CDR3 protein. The table shows 800,000 or so distinct CDR3 sequences, with 21% occurring only once. The input for sequencing was PBMCs from blood, taken 4 to 6 days after vaccination. Receptors were obtained from a man aged 50 to 59 who received an inactivated influenza vaccine.

This clonotype appeared a few times. The chain employs TRBV6-1 and TRBJ2-2; a weak D match, TRBD1 (5 bases). The CDR3 has 14 residues. Germline CDR1 MNHNS, CDR2 SASEGT. Trimming cost V 6 bases and J 0 bases, with 8 bases left between them. CDR3 nucleotides: TGTGCCAGCAGGGCACAGGCGAACACCGGGGAGCTGTTTTTT. Translated: CASRAQANTGELFF.

This clonotype occurred a few times. The CDR3 protein is CASSVNRNTEAFF. CDR3 bases: TGTGCCAGCAGCGTCAACAGGAACACTGAAGCTTTCTTT. V usage is TRBV7-2 and J usage is TRBJ1-1; unclear D gene. The V end lost 5 bases, the J end lost 1 base, and 8 bases lay between the germline ends. Germline V gives CDR1 SGHTA, CDR2 FQGNSA. The length of the CDR3 is 13 residues.

This clonotype was seen a handful of times. The V gene is TRBV6-1, the J gene TRBJ2-7, with TRBD1 identical over 8 bases. V lost 5 bases and J lost 3; bases outside the gene matches: 6. The CDR3 loop spans 14 amino acids. CDR1 MNHNS and CDR2 SASEGT come from the germline V gene. The CDR3 region is CASSRDRGGYEQYF. As DNA, the CDR3 is TGTGCCAGCAGTCGCGACAGGGGTGGCTACGAGCAGTACTTC.

The rearrangement links TRBV20-1 to TRBJ1-1; the D gene is possibly TRBD1 (6 bases). CDR3 length equals 13 residues. Deletions cut 8 bases from V and 8 bases from J, with 21 bases between. Germline V lookup: CDR1 DFQATT, CDR2 SNEGSKA (reference sequence). The chain's CDR3 is CSPYTHGTREAFF. DNA for the CDR3: TGCAGTCCATATACCCACGGGACACGCGAAGCTTTCTTT.

J is TRBJ1-1 and V is TRBV20-1, with D possibly being TRBD1 (5 bases). The CDR3 covers 14 residues. Trimming shortened V by 6 bases and J by 1 base, and 15 bases separated the two germline ends. Germline CDR1 DFQATT, CDR2 SNEGSKA (reference sequence). The CDR3 protein is CSATAGNQNTEAFF. The CDR3 DNA reads TGCAGTGCCACAGCAGGGAATCAGAACACTGAAGCTTTCTTT.

The gene calls are TRBV20-1 and TRBJ2-3, with D perhaps TRBD2 (5 bases). Trimming removed 1 base at V and 0 bases at J, with 5 bases between. Per germline, CDR1 DFQATT and CDR2 SNEGSKA (reference sequence). This CDR3 has 13 amino acids. CDR3 loop: CSARGLSTDTQYF. For the CDR3, the DNA is TGCAGTGCTAGAGGACTAAGCACAGATACGCAGTATTTT.

In this sample, this clonotype turned up a few times. This chain connects TRBV25-1 to TRBJ1-1; possibly TRBD1 for D (6 bases). In germline, CDR1 is MGHDK, CDR2 SYGVNS. V lost 5 bases and J 7 bases, leaving 14 bases between the germline ends. This CDR3 comprises 13 residues. CDR3 loop: CASSTEVQGEAFF. The CDR3, as DNA: TGTGCCAGCAGTACGGAAGTACAGGGTGAAGCTTTCTTT.

The chain uses TRBV5-1 and TRBJ2-7; TRBD1 agrees at 7 bases. V gave up 0 bases and J gave up 3 bases; unmatched junction bases: 12. This CDR3 contains 17 residues. The V gene's germline CDR1 is SGHRS and CDR2 YFSETQ. The CDR3 nucleotides are TGCGCCAGCAGCTTGGTGGGACAGCCCATACAGGTCTACGAGCAGTACTTC. It is translated as CASSLVGQPIQVYEQYF.

The chain joins TRBV29-1 to TRBJ2-5, with no clear D. Germline V lookup: CDR1 SQVTM, CDR2 ANQGSEA. Between the trimmed V and J ends, which lost 5 bases and 0 bases, there was a span of 10 bases. The CDR3 is made up of 13 amino acids. CDR3 region: CSVLGLNQETQYF. CDR3 nucleotides: TGCAGCGTTCTCGGGCTGAACCAAGAGACCCAGTACTTC.

This clonotype occurred a few times. The chain couples TRBV12-3 or TRBV12-4 to TRBJ2-3, with 7 positions matching TRBD1. V lost 6 bases to trimming and J lost 4 bases; unmatched junction nucleotides: 13. The CDR3 totals 16 residues. This CDR3 reads CASSPYRGLSADTQYF. CDR3 nucleotide sequence: TGTGCCAGCAGCCCCTACAGGGGATTGAGCGCAGATACGCAGTATTTT.

V gene TRBV12-3 or TRBV12-4 combines with J gene TRBJ2-2; 9 bases match TRBD2. The CDR3 spans 16 residues. V dropped 3 bases and J dropped 5; count of bases not matched to a gene: 7. The CDR3 spells CASSFRRLADTGELFF. The CDR3 bases are TGTGCCAGCAGTTTCCGACGACTAGCGGATACCGGGGAGCTGTTTTTT.

This clonotype appeared a few times. CDR3 amino acids: CATSRTGENTEAFF. The CDR3 bases are TGTGCCACATCCAGGACAGGCGAGAACACTGAAGCTTTCTTT. The rearrangement joins TRBV10-3 to TRBJ1-1, with TRBD1 identical over 7 bases. This CDR3 is 14 amino acids long. V lost 10 bases and J lost 1; bases outside the gene matches: 9. Germline V gives CDR1 ENHRY, CDR2 SYGVKD.

This clonotype was picked up a small number of times. J is TRBJ2-1 and V is TRBV20-1; D gene ambiguous. Germline CDR1 is DFQATT and CDR2 is SNEGSKA (reference sequence). The V end was cut by 3 bases, the J end by 2 bases, with 8 bases between. The CDR3 runs 13 residues. The CDR3 reads CSASRRAYNEQFF. The DNA of the CDR3 is TGCAGTGCTAGTAGGAGAGCCTACAATGAGCAGTTCTTC.

The chain uses TRBV20-1 and TRBJ2-1; D uncertain. Per the germline V gene, CDR1 is DFQATT and CDR2 is SNEGSKA (reference sequence). Trimming removed 4 bases from V and 1 base from J, with 14 bases in between. The CDR3 extends over 15 amino acids. The CDR3 bases are TGCAGTGCTACAGTCGCGGAATTATCCTACAATGAGCAGTTCTTC. It translates to CSATVAELSYNEQFF.

This clonotype was seen only a few times. This sequence joins TRBV13 and TRBJ2-7; TRBD1 aligns across 8 bases. The V gene end was trimmed by 4 bases and the J gene end by 4 bases; junction bases not matched to a gene: 21. CDR3 length equals 19 residues. The germline CDR1 and CDR2 sequences are PRHDT and FYEKMQ (reference sequence). Here the CDR3 DNA reads TGTGCCAGCAGCTCCCTAGGGGACAGGAGGTTCGAGTGGGGGTACGAGCAGTACTTC. Its protein is CASSSLGDRRFEWGYEQYF. The full variable domain, in which reference TRBV13 and TRBJ2-7 provide the parts outside the CDR3, is AAGVIQSPRHLIKEKRETATLKCYPIPRHDTVYWYQQGPGQDPQFLISFYEKMQSDKGSIPDRFSAQQFSDYHSELNMSSLELGDSALYFCASSSLGDRRFEWGYEQYFGPGTRLTVT.

This clonotype was picked up many times. Here the CDR3 DNA reads TGCAGCGTGGGGAACAGGGAAGGACAGGTGACCCAGTACTTC. It encodes CSVGNREGQVTQYF. V gene TRBV29-1 combines with J gene TRBJ2-5; the match to TRBD1 covers 7 bases. Germline V gives CDR1 SQVTM, CDR2 ANQGSEA. The CDR3 contains 14 residues. The V gene end was trimmed by 6 bases and the J gene end by 7 bases; junction bases not matched to a gene: 14.

The rearrangement joins TRBV28 to TRBJ1-5; D might be TRBD1 (6 bases). This CDR3 is 19 amino acids long. The germline gives CDR1 MDHEN, CDR2 SYDVKM. The V end lost 7 bases, the J end lost 0 bases, and 25 bases lay between the germline ends. CDR3 sequence reads: CASNYNSKQGMSSNQPQHF. DNA of the CDR3: TGTGCCAGCAACTACAATTCTAAGCAGGGGATGAGTAGCAATCAGCCCCAGCATTTT.

V usage is TRBV6-2 or TRBV6-3 and J usage is TRBJ2-1, with 8 positions matching TRBD2. The CDR3 is made up of 15 amino acids. V gave up 6 bases and J gave up 2 bases; unmatched junction bases: 6. The germline V gene has CDR1 MNHEY and CDR2 SVGEGT. CDR3 nucleotide sequence: TGTGCCAGCAGCCGGGGGGGACTAGCCTACAATGAGCAGTTCTTC. This sequence encodes CASSRGGLAYNEQFF.

This clonotype occurred a few times. This chain links TRBV14 with TRBJ2-1; 8 bases map to TRBD2. CDR1 is SGHDN, CDR2 FVKESK, per germline. The CDR3 has 13 amino acids. V shed 4 bases, J shed 9 bases, and the junction held 5 bases outside the gene matches. Here the CDR3 reads CASSPGLVGEQFF. CDR3 DNA: TGTGCCAGCAGCCCGGGACTAGTAGGTGAGCAGTTCTTC.

The chain links TRBV3-1 to TRBJ2-1, with D perhaps matching TRBD1 (6 bases). V lost 4 bases, J lost 5 bases, and 15 bases lay in between. This CDR3 comprises 15 residues. In germline, CDR1 is LGHDT, CDR2 YNNKEL (reference sequence). The chain's CDR3 is CASSPTGLPDNEQFF. CDR3 DNA sequence: TGTGCCAGCAGCCCAACAGGGCTTCCAGACAATGAGCAGTTCTTC.

The chain links TRBV5-4 to TRBJ2-5, with 7 positions matching TRBD1. After removal of 4 bases from V and 5 bases from J, the junction contained 11 bases not matched to a gene. The CDR3 runs 15 residues. CDR1 SGHNT and CDR2 YYREEE come from the germline V gene (reference sequence). CDR3 DNA: TGTGCCAGCAGCCCAAAACAACAGGGGATGGAGACCCAGTACTTC. Residues: CASSPKQQGMETQYF.

This clonotype has only a few counts. This chain uses TRBV10-3 with TRBJ1-4; D gene ambiguous. This CDR3 comprises 13 residues. CDR1 is ENHRY, CDR2 SYGVKD, per germline. V was trimmed by 0 bases and J by 5 bases, leaving 4 bases between them. The CDR3 sequence: CAISESQNEKLFF. Written as DNA, the CDR3 is TGTGCCATCAGTGAGTCGCAGAATGAAAAACTGTTTTTT.

This chain connects TRBV20-1 to TRBJ2-3; 10 positions match TRBD2. V trimming: 7 bases; J trimming: 5 bases; junction bases outside the gene matches: 9. Germline loops: CDR1 DFQATT, CDR2 SNEGSKA (reference sequence). The CDR3 is 14 residues long. The CDR3 is CSVSPSGGRDTQYF. CDR3 in DNA: TGCAGTGTTTCGCCTAGCGGGGGTCGAGATACGCAGTATTTT.

This chain uses TRBV28 with TRBJ1-2, with 10 bases fitting TRBD1. With 6 bases clipped from V and 3 bases from J, the junction kept 7 bases outside the gene matches. The CDR3 has 15 residues. The V gene's germline CDR1 is MDHEN and CDR2 SYDVKM. Here the CDR3 reads CASRPGTGEDYGYTF. CDR3 sequence (DNA): TGTGCCAGCAGGCCCGGGACAGGGGAGGACTATGGCTACACCTTC.

This chain joins TRBV7-9 and TRBJ2-1; 13 positions agree with TRBD2. There are 15 residues in the CDR3. The V segment lost 5 bases and the J segment 8 bases; nucleotides outside the gene matches: 6. Looked up from germline, CDR1 is SEHNR and CDR2 is FQNEAQ (reference sequence). In nucleotides, the CDR3 is TGTGCCAGCAGCGCCGGGACTAGCGGGACTGATGAGCAGTTCTTC. It translates to CASSAGTSGTDEQFF.